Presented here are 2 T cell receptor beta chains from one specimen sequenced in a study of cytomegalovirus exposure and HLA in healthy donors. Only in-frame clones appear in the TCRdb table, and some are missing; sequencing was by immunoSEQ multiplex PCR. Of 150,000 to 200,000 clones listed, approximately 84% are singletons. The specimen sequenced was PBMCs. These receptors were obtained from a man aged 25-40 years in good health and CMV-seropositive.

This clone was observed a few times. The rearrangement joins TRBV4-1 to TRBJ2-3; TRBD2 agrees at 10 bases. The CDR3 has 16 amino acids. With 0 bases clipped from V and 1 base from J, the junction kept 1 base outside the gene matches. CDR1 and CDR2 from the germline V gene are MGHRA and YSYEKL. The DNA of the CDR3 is TGCGCCAGCAGCCAAGAAAGCGGGAGGGGCACAGATACGCAGTATTTT. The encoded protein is CASSQESGRGTDTQYF.

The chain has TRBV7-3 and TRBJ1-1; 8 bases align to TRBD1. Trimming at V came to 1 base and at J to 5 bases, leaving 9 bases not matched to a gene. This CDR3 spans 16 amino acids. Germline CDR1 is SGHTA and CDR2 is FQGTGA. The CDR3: CASSLMPGQGMTEAFF. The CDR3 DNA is TGTGCCAGCAGCTTAATGCCCGGACAGGGAATGACTGAAGCTTTCTTT.